The 21 T cell receptor beta chains below all came from one sample that was sequenced in a study of T cell clonotyping in hematopoietic cell transplantation. Indicated time point: recipient sample about 28 days before transplant, after cytoreduction. The assay was immunoSEQ multiplex PCR, and TCRdb's table has in-frame clones only and misses some. The sample yields 16,000 or so clones, 93% seen once. The specimen comprised peripheral blood mononuclear cells, sampled before stem cell transplant. The receptors here all came from a young man with biphenotypic leukemia. Some clones in this sample may be carry-over from other donors' samples.

CDR3 in DNA: TGTGCCTGGGATATATCAGGGGTCGCCTATGGCTACACCTTC. Protein product: CAWDISGVAYGYTF. The genes are TRBV30 and TRBJ1-2, with a weak D call TRBD1 (6 bases). The V end lost 5 bases, the J end lost 4 bases, and 17 bases lay between the germline ends. CDR3 length equals 14 residues. Germline V gene data show CDR1 as GTSNPN and CDR2 as SVGIG (reference sequence).

This chain's CDR3 is CASSYDSSSNQPQHF. The CDR3, as DNA: TGTGCCAGCAGTTATGACAGTTCTAGCAATCAGCCCCAGCATTTT. The genes are TRBV11-2 and TRBJ1-5; the D gene is possibly TRBD1 (5 bases). CDR1 and CDR2 (germline): SGHAT, FQNNGV. This CDR3 has 15 residues. Trimming cost V 6 bases and J 0 bases, with 12 bases left between them.

The chain uses TRBV10-3 and TRBJ2-2; D perhaps matches TRBD2 (5 bases). In germline, CDR1 is ENHRY, CDR2 SYGVKD. Trimming took 0 bases from V and 7 from J, leaving 9 bases between them. This CDR3 region has 14 residues. CDR3 amino acids: CAISESIGNGELFF. DNA of the CDR3: TGTGCCATCAGTGAGTCGATCGGGAACGGGGAGCTGTTTTTT.

A single count supports this clone. The rearrangement links TRBV6-1 to TRBJ2-7; the D call may be TRBD1 or TRBD2 (5 bases each). Deletions cut 2 bases from V and 1 base from J, with 18 bases between. CDR3 length equals 17 residues. Germline CDR1 and CDR2: MNHNS and SASEGT. The chain's CDR3 is CASSEWETEEQSYEQYF. The CDR3 coding sequence is TGTGCCAGCAGTGAATGGGAGACAGAAGAACAATCCTACGAGCAGTACTTC.

The chain recombines TRBV6-5 with TRBJ2-2, with D perhaps being TRBD1 or TRBD2 (5 bases each). The germline V gene has CDR1 MNHEY and CDR2 SVGAGI. The CDR3 has 13 residues. V was pared by 7 bases and J by 6 bases, with 12 bases between. The CDR3, as DNA: TGTGCCAGCACCATGGGGGATCCCGGGGAGCTGTTTTTT. As protein: CASTMGDPGELFF.

V gene TRBV9 combines with J gene TRBJ2-1; a weak D match, TRBD2 (6 bases). Germline V gives CDR1 SGDLS, CDR2 YYNGEE. The V and J ends lost 3 bases and 6 bases respectively, with 19 bases between them. The CDR3 length is 16 residues. The CDR3 DNA sequence: TGTGCCAGCAGCGCCCGGGACTCAACCTTGGGCAATGAGCAGTTCTTC. This sequence encodes CASSARDSTLGNEQFF.

The chain joins TRBV28 to TRBJ1-3; no clear D gene. The germline V gene encodes CDR1 MDHEN and CDR2 SYDVKM. The length of the CDR3 is 14 residues. V was clipped by 4 bases and J by 0 bases, with 7 bases between them. The CDR3 DNA sequence: TGTGCCAGCAGTTCCGGTTTCTCTGGAAACACCATATATTTT. Encoded protein: CASSSGFSGNTIYF.

This clone is a singleton in its sample. The genes are TRBV6-1 and TRBJ2-5; D unresolved. CDR3 length: 16 residues. Germline assignment: CDR1 MNHNS and CDR2 SASEGT. V was pared by 2 bases and J by 0 bases, with 13 bases between. CDR3 bases: TGTGCCAGCAGTGAAAAGGGTAGAACGTACCAAGAGACCCAGTACTTC. Translating gives CASSEKGRTYQETQYF.

J is TRBJ2-7 and V is TRBV6-5; 8 nucleotides match TRBD1. V shed 5 bases and J 3 bases; nucleotides not matched to a gene: 6. CDR1 is MNHEY, CDR2 SVGAGI, per germline. The CDR3 consists of 14 residues. In DNA, the CDR3 is TGTGCCAGCAGTCGGACAGGGCAGAGCTACGAGCAGTACTTC. This gives the protein CASSRTGQSYEQYF.

Turning to this clone: Germline and junction disagree at one end, which may indicate a read error. The chain carries TRBV7-3 and TRBJ1-3; D is unclear. CDR1 SGHTA and CDR2 FQGTGA come from the germline V gene. The length of the CDR3 is 10 residues. As DNA, the CDR3 is TGTGCCAGCAGAGTCCTGGACCGGTTTTTT. This codes for CASRVLDRFF.

The rearrangement links TRBV19 to TRBJ2-5; D gene uncertain. Trimming cost V 7 bases and J 0 bases, with 9 bases left between them. The CDR3 is 13 amino acids. The V gene's germline CDR1 is LNHDA and CDR2 SQIVND (reference sequence). The DNA of the CDR3 is TGTGCCAGTAAAACCTTGAACCAAGAGACCCAGTACTTC. Translated, it gives CASKTLNQETQYF.

This rearrangement joins TRBV2 to TRBJ1-3; D not resolved. Germline V gene sequence: CDR1 SNHLY, CDR2 FYNNEI. CDR3 size: 14 residues. The V end lost 7 bases, the J end lost 2 bases, and 12 bases lay between the germline ends. The CDR3 nucleotides are TGTGCCAGCATAGAGGGTTCCCCTGGAAACACCATATATTTT. Protein product: CASIEGSPGNTIYF.

This clone has a handful of counts. The chain carries TRBV28 and TRBJ1-5; D might be TRBD1 (5 bases). The CDR3 extends over 16 amino acids. The ends were cut back, 5 bases at V and 0 bases at J, with 14 bases in the middle. Germline CDR1 is MDHEN and CDR2 is SYDVKM. The CDR3 protein is CASSNLWGSSNQPQHF. DNA of the CDR3: TGTGCCAGCAGTAACCTGTGGGGGTCTAGCAATCAGCCCCAGCATTTT.

This sequence joins TRBV6-5 and TRBJ1-2, with TRBD1 matching 9 bases. This CDR3 comprises 13 residues. Germline assignment: CDR1 MNHEY and CDR2 SVGAGI. Trimming cost V 5 bases and J 7 bases; bases outside gene matches: 5. CDR3 sequence (DNA): TGTGCCAGCAGTCCGGGACAGGGAGTTGGCTACACCTTC. Translation gives CASSPGQGVGYTF.

The chain carries TRBV9 and TRBJ1-1; D not certain. The length of the CDR3 is 14 residues. Germline assignment: CDR1 SGDLS and CDR2 YYNGEE. Trimming removed 3 bases at V and 4 bases at J, with 13 bases between. The CDR3 spells CASSAATPGTEAFF. DNA for the CDR3: TGTGCCAGCAGCGCCGCTACCCCCGGCACTGAAGCTTTCTTT.

The J gene is TRBJ1-6, the V gene TRBV25-1, with 7 nucleotides matching TRBD1. The CDR3 contains 14 residues. J was trimmed by 7 bases and V by 4 bases; bases with no gene match: 4. From germline, CDR1 is MGHDK and CDR2 SYGVNS. CDR3: CASSVGGWNSPLHF. The CDR3 DNA reads TGTGCCAGCAGTGTAGGGGGCTGGAATTCACCCCTCCACTTT.

The gene calls are TRBV7-2 and TRBJ2-3; the match to TRBD2 covers 12 bases. CDR1 is SGHTA and CDR2 is FQGNSA in the germline V gene. This CDR3 has 15 residues. Germline trimming cut 0 bases from V and 8 bases from J; bases unmatched to any gene: 3. The CDR3 DNA sequence: TGTGCCAGCAGCTTAGCCGGGACTAGCGGGCGTACGCAGTATTTT. As protein: CASSLAGTSGRTQYF.

The chain combines TRBV2 with TRBJ2-5, with 7 positions matching TRBD2. Germline CDR1 SNHLY, CDR2 FYNNEI. The CDR3 runs 14 residues. The ends lost 4 bases at V and 3 bases at J; junction bases unmatched: 5. The DNA of the CDR3 is TGTGCCAGCAGTGTCGGTCTAGCGGAAGAGACCCAGTACTTC. Residues: CASSVGLAEETQYF.

This chain connects TRBV27 to TRBJ1-2; D is perhaps TRBD1 (5 bases). The CDR3 spans 14 residues. Trimming removed 5 bases at V and 0 bases at J, with 10 bases between. Germline CDR1 is MNHEY and CDR2 is SMNVEV (reference sequence). The CDR3 is CASSLTGANYGYTF. CDR3 nucleotides: TGTGCCAGCAGTCTCACGGGGGCTAACTATGGCTACACCTTC.

CDR3 nucleotides: TGTGCCAGCAGTTACGGTAGCGGCGGGGGAGTAGAGACCCAGTACTTC. Residues: CASSYGSGGGVETQYF. The V call is TRBV6-5, the J call TRBJ2-5, with 7 bases aligning to TRBD2. V lost 2 bases, J lost 4 bases, and 10 bases stayed unmatched. Germline CDR1 and CDR2: MNHEY and SVGAGI. The CDR3 runs to 16 residues.

J is TRBJ2-2 and V is TRBV7-2, with D possibly matching TRBD2 (6 bases). The CDR3 is 14 residues long. V was pared by 0 bases and J by 4 bases, with 6 bases between. CDR1 is SGHTA, CDR2 FQGNSA, per germline. This CDR3 reads CASSLAGGTGELFF. The CDR3 coding sequence is TGTGCCAGCAGCTTAGCGGGGGGCACCGGGGAGCTGTTTTTT.